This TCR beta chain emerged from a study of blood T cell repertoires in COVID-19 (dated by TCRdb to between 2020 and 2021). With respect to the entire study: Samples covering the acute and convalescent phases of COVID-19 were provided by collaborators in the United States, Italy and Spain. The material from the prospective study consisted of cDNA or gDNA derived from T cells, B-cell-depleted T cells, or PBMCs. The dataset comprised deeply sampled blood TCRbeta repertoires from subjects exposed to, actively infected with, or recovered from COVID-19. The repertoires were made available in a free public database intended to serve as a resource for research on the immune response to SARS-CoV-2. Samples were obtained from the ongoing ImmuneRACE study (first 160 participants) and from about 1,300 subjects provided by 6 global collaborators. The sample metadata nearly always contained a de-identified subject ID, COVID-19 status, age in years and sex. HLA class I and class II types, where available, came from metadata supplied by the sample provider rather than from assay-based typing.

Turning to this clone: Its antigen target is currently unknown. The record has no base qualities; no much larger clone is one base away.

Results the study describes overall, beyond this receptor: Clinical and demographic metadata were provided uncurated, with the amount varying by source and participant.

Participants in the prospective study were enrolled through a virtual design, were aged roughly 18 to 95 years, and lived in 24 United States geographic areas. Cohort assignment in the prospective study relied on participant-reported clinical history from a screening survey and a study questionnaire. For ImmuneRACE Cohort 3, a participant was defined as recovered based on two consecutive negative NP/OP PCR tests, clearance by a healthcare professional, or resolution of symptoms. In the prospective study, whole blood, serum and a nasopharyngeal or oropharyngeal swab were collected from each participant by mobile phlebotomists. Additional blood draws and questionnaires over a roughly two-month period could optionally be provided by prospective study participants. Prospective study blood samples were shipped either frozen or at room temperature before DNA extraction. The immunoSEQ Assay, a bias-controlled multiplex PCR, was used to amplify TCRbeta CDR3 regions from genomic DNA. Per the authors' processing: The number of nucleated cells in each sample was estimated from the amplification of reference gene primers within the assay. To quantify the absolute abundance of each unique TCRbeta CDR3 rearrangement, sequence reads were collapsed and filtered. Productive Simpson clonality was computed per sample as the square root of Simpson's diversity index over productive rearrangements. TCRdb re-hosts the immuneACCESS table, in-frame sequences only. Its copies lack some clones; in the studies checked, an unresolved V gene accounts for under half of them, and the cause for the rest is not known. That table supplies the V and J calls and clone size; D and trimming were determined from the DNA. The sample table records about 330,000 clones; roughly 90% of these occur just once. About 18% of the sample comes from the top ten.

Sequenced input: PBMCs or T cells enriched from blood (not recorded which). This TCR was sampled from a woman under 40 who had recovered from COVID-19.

The base sequence is TGTGCCATCAGTGTGGACACGAATCAGCCCCAGCATTTT. This yields the protein CAISVDTNQPQHF. The rearrangement joined TRBV10-3 to TRBJ1-5, with a weak D call of TRBD1 (5 bases match). Reading the germline V gene gives CDR1 ENHRY and CDR2 SYGVKD. V sheds 4 bases and J sheds 4 bases, leaving 8 bases between their ends. From the cysteine up to the phenylalanine, the CDR3 has a length of 13 residues. This entry keeps only the CDR3 DNA: 39 bases, framed from base 1.